The table lists the clone carrying this TCR beta chain with a few counts. What it binds is unknown. The data stem from a study of post-analysis software for immune sequencing data. Study at large: Recorded subtypes: relapsing-remitting, secondary progressive, progressive-relapsing; some patients unannotated.

Findings and caveats of the study: With F measure, samples from one preparation batch clustered together strongly. When compared against controls, multiple sclerosis patients showed significantly lower normalized Chao1 diversity. With TRBV5-6, TRBV5-1 and TRBV20-1 included, about five TRBV segments were more frequent in patients than in controls.

Unique molecular identifiers were carried by the TCR beta cDNA libraries. Out of roughly 0.85 to 11 million T cells, a few hundred thousand cDNA molecules were generated. TCRdb independently ran MiXCR on the PCR reads; one entry per CDR3 protein. Found here are roughly 400,000 distinct CDR3 sequences, approximately 38% of them singletons; the top ten hold 7.6%. The length of the CDR3 is 15 residues. Trimming stripped 6 bases from V and 2 bases from J, with 17 bases between. The germline V gene has CDR1 SGHTA and CDR2 FQGNSA. Input material: blood. The gene calls are TRBV7-2 and TRBJ2-7, with D perhaps TRBD2 (6 bases). This receptor was taken from a girl aged 2 to 10 with multiple sclerosis. This chain's CDR3 is CASSRPGGKPYEQYF. CDR3 nucleotide sequence: TGTGCCAGCAGTCGTCCGGGCGGGAAACCCTACGAGCAGTACTTC.